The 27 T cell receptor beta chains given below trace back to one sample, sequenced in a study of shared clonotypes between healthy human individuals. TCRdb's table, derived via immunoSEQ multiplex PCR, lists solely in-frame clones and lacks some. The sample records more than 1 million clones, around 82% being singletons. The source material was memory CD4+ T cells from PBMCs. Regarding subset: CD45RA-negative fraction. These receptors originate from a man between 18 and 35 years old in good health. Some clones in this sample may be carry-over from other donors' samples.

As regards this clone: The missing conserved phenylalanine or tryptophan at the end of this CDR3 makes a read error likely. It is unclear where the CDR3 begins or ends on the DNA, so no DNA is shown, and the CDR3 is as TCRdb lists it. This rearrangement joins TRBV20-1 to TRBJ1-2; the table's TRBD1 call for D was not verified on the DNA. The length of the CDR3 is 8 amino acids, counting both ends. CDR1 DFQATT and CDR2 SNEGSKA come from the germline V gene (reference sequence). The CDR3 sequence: CSAQGRFV.

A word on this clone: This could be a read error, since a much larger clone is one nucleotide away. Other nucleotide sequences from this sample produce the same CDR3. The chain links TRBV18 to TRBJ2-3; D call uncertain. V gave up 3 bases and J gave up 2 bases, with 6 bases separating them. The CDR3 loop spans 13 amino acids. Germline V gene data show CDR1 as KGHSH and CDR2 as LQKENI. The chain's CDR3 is CASSPSLTDTQYF. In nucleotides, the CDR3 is TGTGCCAGCTCACCGAGCCTCACAGATACGCAGTATTTT.

The DNA of the CDR3 is TGTGCCAGTAGCCTTAGAACAGCGGTCGACACTGAAGCTTTCTTT. Translated: CASSLRTAVDTEAFF. The chain couples TRBV19 to TRBJ1-1; D gene ambiguous. This CDR3 contains 15 residues. V lost 6 bases to trimming and J lost 3 bases, with 17 bases between them. Germline values: CDR1 LNHDA, CDR2 SQIVND (reference sequence).

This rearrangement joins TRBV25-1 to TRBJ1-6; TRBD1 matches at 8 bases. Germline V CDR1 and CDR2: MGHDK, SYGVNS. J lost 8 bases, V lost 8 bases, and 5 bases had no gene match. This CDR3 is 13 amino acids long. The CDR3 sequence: CASYGQGDSPLHF. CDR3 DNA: TGTGCCAGCTACGGACAGGGTGATTCACCCCTCCACTTT.

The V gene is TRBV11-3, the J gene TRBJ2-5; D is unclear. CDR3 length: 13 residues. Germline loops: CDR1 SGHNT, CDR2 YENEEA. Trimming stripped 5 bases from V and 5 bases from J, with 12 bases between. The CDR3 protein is CASSPQPGETQYF. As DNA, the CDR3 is TGTGCCAGCAGCCCCCAACCTGGGGAGACCCAGTACTTC.

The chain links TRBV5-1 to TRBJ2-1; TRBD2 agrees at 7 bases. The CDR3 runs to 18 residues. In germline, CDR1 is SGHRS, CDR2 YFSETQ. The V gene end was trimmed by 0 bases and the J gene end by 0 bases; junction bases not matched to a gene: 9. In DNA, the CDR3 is TGCGCCAGCAGCTTGGCGGCTAGCGGAAGTAGCTCCTACAATGAGCAGTTCTTC. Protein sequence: CASSLAASGSSSYNEQFF. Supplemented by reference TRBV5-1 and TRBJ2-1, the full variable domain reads KAGVTQTPRYLIKTRGQQVTLSCSPISGHRSVSWYQQTPGQGLQFLFEYFSETQRNKGNFPGRFSGRQFSNSRSEMNVSTLELGDSALYLCASSLAASGSSSYNEQFFGPGTRLTVL.

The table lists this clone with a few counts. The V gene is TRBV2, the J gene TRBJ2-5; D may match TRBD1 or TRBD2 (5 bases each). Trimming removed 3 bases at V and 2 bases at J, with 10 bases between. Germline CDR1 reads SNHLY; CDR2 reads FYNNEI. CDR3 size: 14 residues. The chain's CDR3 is CASSEAWGQETQYF. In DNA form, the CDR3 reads TGTGCCAGCAGTGAGGCTTGGGGGCAAGAGACCCAGTACTTC.

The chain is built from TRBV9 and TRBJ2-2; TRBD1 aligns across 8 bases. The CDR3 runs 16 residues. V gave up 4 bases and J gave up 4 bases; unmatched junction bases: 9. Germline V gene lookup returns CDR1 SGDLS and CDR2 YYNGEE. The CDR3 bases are TGTGCCAGCAGCCCCCAACAGGGGGGCGGCACCGGGGAGCTGTTTTTT. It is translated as CASSPQQGGGTGELFF.

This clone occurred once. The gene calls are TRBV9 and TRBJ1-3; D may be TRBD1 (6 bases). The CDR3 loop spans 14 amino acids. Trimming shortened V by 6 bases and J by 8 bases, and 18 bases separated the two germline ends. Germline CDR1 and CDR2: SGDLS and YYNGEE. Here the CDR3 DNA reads TGTGCCAGCACTCGGGACGGGGGCCTTGACACCATATATTTT. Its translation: CASTRDGGLDTIYF. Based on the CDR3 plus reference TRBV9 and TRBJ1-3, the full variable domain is DSGVTQTPKHLITATGQRVTLRCSPRSGDLSVYWYQQSLDQGLQFLIQYYNGEERAKGNILERFSAQQFPDLHSELNLSSLELGDSALYFCASTRDGGLDTIYFGEGSWLTVV.

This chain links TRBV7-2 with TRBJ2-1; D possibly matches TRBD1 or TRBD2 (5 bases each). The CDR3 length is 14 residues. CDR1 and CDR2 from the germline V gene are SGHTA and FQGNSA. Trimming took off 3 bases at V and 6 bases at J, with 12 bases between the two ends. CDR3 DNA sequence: TGTGCCAGCAGCTTCGGGATTCAGGGCAATGAGCAGTTCTTC. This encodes CASSFGIQGNEQFF. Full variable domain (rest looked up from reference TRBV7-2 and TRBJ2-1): GAGVSQSPSNKVTEKGKDVELRCDPISGHTALYWYRQSLGQGLEFLIYFQGNSAPDKSGLPSDRFSAERTGGSVSTLTIQRTQQEDSAVYLCASSFGIQGNEQFFGPGTRLTVL.

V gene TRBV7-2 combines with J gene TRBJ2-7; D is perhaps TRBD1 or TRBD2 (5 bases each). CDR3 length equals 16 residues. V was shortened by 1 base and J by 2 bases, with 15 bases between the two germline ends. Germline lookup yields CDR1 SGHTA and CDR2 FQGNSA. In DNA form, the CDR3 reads TGTGCCAGCAGCTTAGTGCCCTCGGGGCGGGCCTACGAGCAGTACTTC. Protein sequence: CASSLVPSGRAYEQYF.

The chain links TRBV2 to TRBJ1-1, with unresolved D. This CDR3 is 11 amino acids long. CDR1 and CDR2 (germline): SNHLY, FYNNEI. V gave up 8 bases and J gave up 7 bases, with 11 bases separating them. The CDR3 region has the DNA TGTGCCAGCGGAAAGACCTATGAAGCTTTCTTT. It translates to CASGKTYEAFF. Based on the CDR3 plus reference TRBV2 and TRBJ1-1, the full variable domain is EPEVTQTPSHQVTQMGQEVILRCVPISNHLYFYWYRQILGQKVEFLVSFYNNEISEKSEIFDDQFSVERPDGSNFTLKIRSTKLEDSAMYFCASGKTYEAFFGQGTRLTVV.

The CDR3 protein is CASSSLAGGHLEQFF. CDR3 bases: TGTGCCAGCAGCTCCCTAGCGGGAGGCCACCTTGAGCAGTTCTTC. J is TRBJ2-1 and V is TRBV11-2, with 11 positions matching TRBD2. V lost 4 bases, J lost 9 bases, and 8 bases stayed unmatched. Germline V lookup: CDR1 SGHAT, CDR2 FQNNGV. CDR3 length: 15 residues.

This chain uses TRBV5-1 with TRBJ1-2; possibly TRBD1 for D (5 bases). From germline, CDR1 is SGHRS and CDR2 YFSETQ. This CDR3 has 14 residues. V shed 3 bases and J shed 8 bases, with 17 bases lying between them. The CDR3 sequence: CASSSEGTARGYTF. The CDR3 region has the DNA TGCGCCAGCAGCTCAGAAGGGACCGCGCGAGGCTACACCTTC.

CDR3 coding DNA: TGCGCCAGCAGCCACCTAAGGACTAGCGGGAGGGCCAACAATGAGCAGTTCTTC. Translating gives CASSHLRTSGRANNEQFF. The rearrangement uses TRBV4-3 and TRBJ2-1; 15 bases are shared with TRBD2. The CDR3 has 18 amino acids. With V trimmed by 3 bases and J by 5 bases, 8 bases remained unmatched. Germline assignment: CDR1 LGHNA and CDR2 YSLEER.

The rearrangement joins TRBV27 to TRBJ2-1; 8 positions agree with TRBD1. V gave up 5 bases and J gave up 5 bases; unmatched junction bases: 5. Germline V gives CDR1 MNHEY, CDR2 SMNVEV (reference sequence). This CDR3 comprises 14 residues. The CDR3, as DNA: TGTGCCAGCAGTCGCAAGACAGGGGACAATGAGCAGTTCTTC. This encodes CASSRKTGDNEQFF.

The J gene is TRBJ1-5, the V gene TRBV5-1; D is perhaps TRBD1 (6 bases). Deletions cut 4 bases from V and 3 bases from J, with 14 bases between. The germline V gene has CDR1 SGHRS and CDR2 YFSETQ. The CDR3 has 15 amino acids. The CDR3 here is CASSPAGTTNQPQHF. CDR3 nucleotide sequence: TGCGCCAGCAGCCCAGCCGGGACAACCAATCAGCCCCAGCATTTT.

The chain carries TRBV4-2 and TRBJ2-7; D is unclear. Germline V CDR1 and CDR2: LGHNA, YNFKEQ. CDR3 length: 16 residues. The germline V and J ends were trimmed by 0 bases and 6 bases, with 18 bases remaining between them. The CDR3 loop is CASSQDVAAATGEQYF. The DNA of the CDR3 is TGTGCCAGCAGCCAAGACGTTGCGGCTGCCACGGGCGAGCAGTACTTC.

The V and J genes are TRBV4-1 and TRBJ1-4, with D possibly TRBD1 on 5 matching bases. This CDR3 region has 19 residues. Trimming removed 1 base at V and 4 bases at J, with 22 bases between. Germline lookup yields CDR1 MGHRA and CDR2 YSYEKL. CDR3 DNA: TGCGCCAGCAGCCAAGTGCTGGCTGGTATGGGGCAGCTTAATGAAAAACTGTTTTTT. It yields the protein CASSQVLAGMGQLNEKLFF.

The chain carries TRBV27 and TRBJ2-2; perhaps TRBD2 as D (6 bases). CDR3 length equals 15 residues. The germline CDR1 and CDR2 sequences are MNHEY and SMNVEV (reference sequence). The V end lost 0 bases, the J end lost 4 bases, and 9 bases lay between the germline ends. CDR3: CASSLSQGGTGELFF. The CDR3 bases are TGTGCCAGCAGTTTATCCCAGGGAGGCACCGGGGAGCTGTTTTTT.

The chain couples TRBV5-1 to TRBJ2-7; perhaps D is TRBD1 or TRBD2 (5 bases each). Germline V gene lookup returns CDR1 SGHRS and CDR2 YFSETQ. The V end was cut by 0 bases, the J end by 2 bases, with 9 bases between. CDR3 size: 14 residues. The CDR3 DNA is TGCGCCAGCAGCTTGGATCAGGGACCCTACGAGCAGTACTTC. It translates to CASSLDQGPYEQYF. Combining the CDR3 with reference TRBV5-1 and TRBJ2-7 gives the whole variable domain KAGVTQTPRYLIKTRGQQVTLSCSPISGHRSVSWYQQTPGQGLQFLFEYFSETQRNKGNFPGRFSGRQFSNSRSEMNVSTLELGDSALYLCASSLDQGPYEQYFGPGTRLTVT.

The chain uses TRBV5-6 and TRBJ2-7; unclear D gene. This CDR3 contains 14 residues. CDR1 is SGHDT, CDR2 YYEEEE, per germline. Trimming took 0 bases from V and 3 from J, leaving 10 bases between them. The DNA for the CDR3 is TGTGCCAGCAGCTTGGGATTTGGGGTCTACGAGCAGTACTTC. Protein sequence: CASSLGFGVYEQYF.

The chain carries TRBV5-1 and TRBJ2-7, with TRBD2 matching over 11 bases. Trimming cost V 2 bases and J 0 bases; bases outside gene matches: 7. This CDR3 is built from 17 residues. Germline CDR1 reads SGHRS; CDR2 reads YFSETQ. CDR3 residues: CASSLGLAGTYSYEQYF. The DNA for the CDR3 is TGCGCCAGCAGCTTAGGACTAGCGGGCACGTACTCCTACGAGCAGTACTTC.

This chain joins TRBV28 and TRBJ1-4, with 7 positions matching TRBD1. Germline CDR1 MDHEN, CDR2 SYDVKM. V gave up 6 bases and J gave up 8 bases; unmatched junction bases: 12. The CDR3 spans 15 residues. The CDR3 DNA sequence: TGTGCCAGCAGATTAGGAGGGGGCGCGCGGGAAAAACTGTTTTTT. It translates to CASRLGGGAREKLFF.

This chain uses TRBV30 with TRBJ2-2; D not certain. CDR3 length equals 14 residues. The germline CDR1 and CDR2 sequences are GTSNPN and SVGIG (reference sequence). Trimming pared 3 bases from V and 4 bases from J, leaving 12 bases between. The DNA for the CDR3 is TGTGCCTGGAGGACATTGACGAGCACCGGGGAGCTGTTTTTT. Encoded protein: CAWRTLTSTGELFF.

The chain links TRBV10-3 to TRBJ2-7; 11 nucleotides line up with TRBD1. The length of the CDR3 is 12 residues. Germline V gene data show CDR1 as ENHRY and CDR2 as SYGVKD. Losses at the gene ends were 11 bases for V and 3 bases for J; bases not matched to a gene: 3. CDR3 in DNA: TGTGCCGCGGGACAGGGGGACTACGAGCAGTACTTC. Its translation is CAAGQGDYEQYF.

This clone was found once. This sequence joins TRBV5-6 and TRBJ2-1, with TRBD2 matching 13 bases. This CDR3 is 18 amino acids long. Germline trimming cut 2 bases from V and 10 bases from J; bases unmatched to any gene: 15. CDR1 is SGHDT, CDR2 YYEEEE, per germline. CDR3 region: CASSLLPGTSGTGMEQFF. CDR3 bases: TGTGCCAGCAGCTTACTACCAGGGACTAGCGGGACGGGCATGGAGCAGTTCTTC.